This TCR beta chain was sequenced for a study of cytotoxic CD8 clonotypes in ibrutinib-treated CLL. Profiling relied on immunoSEQ multiplex PCR, and the TCRdb table lists in-frame clones only, not all of them. The sample lists about 50,000 clones, approximately 87% occurring once. Only a few counts were recorded for this clone. The V gene end was trimmed by 6 bases and the J gene end by 0 bases; junction bases not matched to a gene: 7. The CDR3 is 15 amino acids. CDR1 is SEHNR, CDR2 FQNEAQ, per germline (reference sequence). This clonotype originated in a human donor with chronic lymphocytic leukemia. The genes are TRBV7-9 and TRBJ2-7; 8 nucleotides agree with TRBD1. The sequenced sample was PBMCs, obtained after 24 months of ibrutinib treatment. DNA for the CDR3: TGTGCCAGCAGTTTCGGGGACAGGAGCTCCTACGAGCAGTACTTC. As protein: CASSFGDRSSYEQYF.